The 21 T cell receptor beta chains reported below all come from one sample, sequenced in a study of T cell repertoires in cytomegalovirus infection. These receptors are not linked to any known antigen. TCRdb re-called the reads through MiXCR, storing one row per CDR3 protein. Of about 63,000 distinct CDR3 sequences detected, 20% appear once; the ten largest clones hold 73%. This specimen consisted of CD8+ T cells from cultured PBMCs, obtained from culture after CMV antigen stimulation. Receptors were obtained from a human donor in good health (CMV status not recorded). Some clones in this sample may be carry-over from other donors' samples.

This clonotype has only a few counts. The J gene is TRBJ1-1, the V gene TRBV11-2, with no clear D. The CDR3 length is 15 residues. Germline loops: CDR1 SGHAT, CDR2 FQNNGV. V shed 4 bases and J shed 4 bases, with 16 bases lying between them. CDR3 region: CASSWSIGMGTEAFF. Here the CDR3 DNA reads TGTGCCAGCAGCTGGTCAATCGGGATGGGCACTGAAGCTTTCTTT.

V is TRBV7-6 and J is TRBJ1-6; D unclear. The CDR3 runs to 18 residues. Deletions cut 5 bases from V and 0 bases from J, with 17 bases between. Germline CDR1 and CDR2: SGHVS and FNYEAQ. In nucleotides, the CDR3 is TGTGCCAGCAGCCACTCGTTAGCAGGACTCTCCTATAATTCACCCCTCCACTTT. Encoded protein: CASSHSLAGLSYNSPLHF.

The rearrangement joins TRBV4-2 to TRBJ2-7; possible D gene TRBD2, 6 bases. The V gene lost 0 bases and the J gene lost 0 bases, with 9 bases spanning the gap. This CDR3 has 15 amino acids. CDR1 and CDR2 from the germline V gene are LGHNA and YNFKEQ. The CDR3 spells CASSQDLSGSYEQYF. As DNA, the CDR3 is TGTGCCAGCAGCCAAGATCTTAGCGGCTCCTACGAGCAGTACTTC.

The chain links TRBV11-2 to TRBJ1-1; D may be TRBD1 (5 bases). V lost 1 base to trimming and J lost 6 bases, with 21 bases between them. Germline loops: CDR1 SGHAT, CDR2 FQNNGV. The CDR3 totals 17 residues. The CDR3 DNA reads TGTGCCAGCAGCTTAGGATTAAGGGGAGAAACTCTACCTGAAGCTTTCTTT. Translating it yields CASSLGLRGETLPEAFF.

This clonotype has a handful of counts. DNA of the CDR3: TGTGCCAGCAGTTTAGTGCCAGGGGGAGGTCAGCCCCAGCATTTT. Translation gives CASSLVPGGGQPQHF. The rearrangement links TRBV12-3 or TRBV12-4 to TRBJ1-5; 7 nucleotides align to TRBD1. V trimming: 1 base; J trimming: 6 bases; junction bases outside the gene matches: 6. There are 15 residues in the CDR3.

There are a few counts of this clonotype. The chain uses TRBV11-2 and TRBJ2-1; D gene uncertain. The CDR3 totals 16 residues. CDR1 and CDR2 from the germline V gene are SGHAT and FQNNGV. V lost 0 bases to trimming and J lost 4 bases, with 13 bases between them. Written as DNA, the CDR3 is TGTGCCAGCAGCTTAGATGGACGCCTGGGGTACAATGAGCAGTTCTTC. This encodes CASSLDGRLGYNEQFF. Supplemented by reference TRBV11-2 and TRBJ2-1, the full variable domain reads EAGVAQSPRYKIIEKRQSVAFWCNPISGHATLYWYQQILGQGPKLLIQFQNNGVVDDSQLPKDRFSAERLKGVDSTLKIQPAKLEDSAVYLCASSLDGRLGYNEQFFGPGTRLTVL.

This chain links TRBV12-3 or TRBV12-4 with TRBJ1-1; 8 nucleotides align to TRBD1. Trimming cost V 10 bases and J 1 base; bases outside gene matches: 2. CDR3 length: 12 residues. Here the CDR3 reads CAIGQGNTEAFF. CDR3 bases: TGTGCCATCGGACAGGGGAACACTGAAGCTTTCTTT.

This chain joins TRBV27 and TRBJ1-1; possible D gene TRBD1, 5 bases. Germline V CDR1 and CDR2: MNHEY, SMNVEV (reference sequence). The CDR3 sequence is 15 residues long. Trimming left V 5 bases short and J 0 bases short, with 13 bases between. The CDR3, as DNA: TGTGCCAGCAGTCCGCTGACAGAAATGAACACTGAAGCTTTCTTT. This gives the protein CASSPLTEMNTEAFF.

The rearrangement links TRBV11-3 to TRBJ2-7; 9 bases fit TRBD1. Germline V gene data show CDR1 as SGHNT and CDR2 as YENEEA. The CDR3 is 15 residues long. V lost 3 bases and J lost 5; bases outside the gene matches: 8. The CDR3 bases are TGTGCCAGCAGCTTGGGGACAGGGTTGTACGACGAGCAGTACTTC. Translation: CASSLGTGLYDEQYF. Full variable domain (rest looked up from reference TRBV11-3 and TRBJ2-7): EAGVVQSPRYKIIEKKQPVAFWCNPISGHNTLYWYLQNLGQGPELLIRYENEEAVDDSQLPKDRFSAERLKGVDSTLKIQPAELGDSAVYLCASSLGTGLYDEQYFGPGTRLTVT.

The chain combines TRBV30 with TRBJ1-1; D is ambiguous. From germline, CDR1 is GTSNPN and CDR2 SVGIG (reference sequence). This CDR3 region has 17 residues. V was shortened by 3 bases and J by 5 bases, with 25 bases between the two germline ends. The CDR3 sequence: CAWRREGGNRLRTEAFF. CDR3 bases: TGTGCCTGGAGGAGGGAAGGAGGTAATCGTTTGAGGACTGAAGCTTTCTTT. Based on the CDR3 plus reference TRBV30 and TRBJ1-1, the full variable domain is SQTIHQWPATLVQPVGSPLSLECTVEGTSNPNLYWYRQAAGRGLQLLFYSVGIGQISSEVPQNLSASRPQDRQFILSSKKLLLSDSGFYLCAWRREGGNRLRTEAFFGQGTRLTVV.

This clonotype was observed at least ten times. This chain uses TRBV29-1 with TRBJ2-3; 8 nucleotides line up with TRBD1. The CDR3 spans 16 residues. Per the germline V gene, CDR1 is SQVTM and CDR2 is ANQGSEA. The V segment lost 3 bases and the J segment 6 bases; nucleotides outside the gene matches: 14. CDR3 sequence reads: CSVEGRGRAVLDTQYF. The CDR3 nucleotides read TGCAGCGTTGAGGGCAGGGGGCGCGCGGTTTTGGATACGCAGTATTTT.

CDR3 protein: CASRGGASYGYTF. The CDR3 DNA sequence: TGTGCCAGCAGGGGGGGCGCAAGCTATGGCTACACCTTC. V is TRBV6-5 and J is TRBJ1-2; possible D gene TRBD1, 6 bases. Germline V gene sequence: CDR1 MNHEY, CDR2 SVGAGI. The CDR3 sequence is 13 residues long. Deletions cut 6 bases from V and 4 bases from J, with 12 bases between.

The chain combines TRBV7-9 with TRBJ2-3; 9 bases match TRBD1. V lost 5 bases and J lost 0; bases outside the gene matches: 6. This CDR3 is 16 amino acids long. Looked up from germline, CDR1 is SEHNR and CDR2 is FQNEAQ (reference sequence). The CDR3 loop is CASSAEQGASTDTQYF. The CDR3 bases are TGTGCCAGCAGCGCCGAACAGGGGGCCAGCACAGATACGCAGTATTTT.

This clonotype was detected once. V usage is TRBV6-2 or TRBV6-3 and J usage is TRBJ1-4; the D gene is possibly TRBD1 (5 bases). CDR1 is MNHEY, CDR2 SVGEGT, per germline. The V end was cut by 5 bases, the J end by 5 bases, with 15 bases between. The CDR3 totals 15 residues. For the CDR3, the DNA is TGTGCCAGCAGTCTCCGTTCGGACAACAATGAAAAACTGTTTTTT. Its translation is CASSLRSDNNEKLFF.

For this clonotype: One junction end disagrees with the germline gene, perhaps due to a read error. The gene calls are TRBV6-8 and TRBJ2-3; TRBD1 or TRBD2 may be the D gene (5 bases each). This CDR3 contains 14 residues. Germline V CDR1 and CDR2: MNHGY, SAAAGT. CDR3 protein: CASSHGTDTNTQYF. The CDR3 coding sequence is TGTGCCAGCAGCCACGGGACGGACACAAATACGCAGTATTTT.

The chain combines TRBV20-1 with TRBJ2-1; the match to TRBD2 covers 9 bases. Looked up from germline, CDR1 is DFQATT and CDR2 is SNEGSKA (reference sequence). Trimming took 3 bases from V and 9 from J; bases not matched to a gene: 9. This CDR3 has 14 residues. CDR3 sequence: CSARRAGGRGEQFF. DNA for the CDR3: TGCAGTGCTAGGAGGGCGGGGGGGCGAGGTGAGCAGTTCTTC.

The chain has TRBV7-3 and TRBJ2-1; D is tentatively TRBD1 or TRBD2 (6 bases each). The CDR3 consists of 15 residues. Per germline, CDR1 SGHTA and CDR2 FQGTGA. V shed 1 base and J shed 4 bases, with 11 bases lying between them. The CDR3 nucleotides are TGTGCCAGCAGCTTAAAGGGGGGAGTGTACAATGAGCAGTTCTTC. The encoded protein is CASSLKGGVYNEQFF. Full variable domain (remainder filled in from reference TRBV7-3 and TRBJ2-1): GAGVSQTPSNKVTEKGKYVELRCDPISGHTALYWYRQSLGQGPEFLIYFQGTGAADDSGLPNDRFFAVRPEGSVSTLKIQRTERGDSAVYLCASSLKGGVYNEQFFGPGTRLTVL.

This clonotype came up a few times. The chain joins TRBV7-9 to TRBJ2-3, with 7 bases identical to TRBD2. The CDR3 runs to 15 residues. Germline CDR1 is SEHNR and CDR2 is FQNEAQ (reference sequence). Trimming removed 5 bases from V and 0 bases from J; junction bases left unmatched: 5. Written as DNA, the CDR3 is TGTGCCAGCAGCGTTAGTAGCGGGAGCACAGATACGCAGTATTTT. Amino acids: CASSVSSGSTDTQYF.

V and J are TRBV30 and TRBJ2-3, with 7 bases matching TRBD1. CDR3 size: 14 residues. Trimming removed 4 bases from V and 1 base from J; junction bases left unmatched: 5. The germline V gene encodes CDR1 GTSNPN and CDR2 SVGIG (reference sequence). The CDR3 here is CAWTEGAGTDTQYF. CDR3 coding DNA: TGTGCCTGGACTGAGGGGGCTGGCACAGATACGCAGTATTTT. Supplemented by reference TRBV30 and TRBJ2-3, the full variable domain reads SQTIHQWPATLVQPVGSPLSLECTVEGTSNPNLYWYRQAAGRGLQLLFYSVGIGQISSEVPQNLSASRPQDRQFILSSKKLLLSDSGFYLCAWTEGAGTDTQYFGPGTRLTVL.

The table lists this clonotype with many counts. V usage is TRBV7-8 and J usage is TRBJ1-2; D is undetermined. The CDR3 extends over 15 amino acids. CDR1 is SGHVS and CDR2 is FQNEAQ in the germline V gene. Trimming stripped 5 bases from V and 3 bases from J, with 16 bases between. The DNA of the CDR3 is TGTGCCAGCAGCCCTAACATGGGCGCTGACTATGGCTACACCTTC. It is translated as CASSPNMGADYGYTF.

This clonotype has only a few counts. The chain is built from TRBV7-2 and TRBJ2-1; D not certain. V was cut by 6 bases and J by 7 bases, with 4 bases left in between. This CDR3 has 10 residues. CDR1 is SGHTA, CDR2 FQGNSA, per germline. This CDR3 reads CASRSNEQFF. The DNA for the CDR3 is TGTGCCAGCAGGTCAAATGAGCAGTTCTTC.